Detailed here is one T cell receptor (beta chain). The data stem from a study of blood T cell repertoires in COVID-19. In the study overall: There were acute and convalescent COVID-19 samples, and they came from the United States, Italy and Spain. Nucleic acid was either cDNA or gDNA, and it came from T cells, B-cell-depleted T cells, or PBMCs.

CDR1 SEHNR and CDR2 FQNEAQ come from the germline V gene (reference sequence). There are 16 residues in the CDR3. J gave up 5 bases and V 4 bases, and 12 bases lay outside the gene matches. In the original processing: Amplifying reference gene primers gave estimates of nucleated cell counts. The data were produced by immunoSEQ multiplex PCR, yet TCRdb's version contains in-frame clones alone and is incomplete. D and trimming were read from the DNA, whereas the V and J calls and clone size are those reported in that table. The table records tens of thousands of clones, 89% of them present only once. The gene calls are TRBV7-9 and TRBJ2-3; TRBD1 matches at 7 bases. This TCR was recovered from a woman between 50 and 59 years old with active COVID-19. What was sequenced was peripheral blood. CDR3 nucleotide sequence: TGTGCCAGCAGCTCCTCGGACAGGTTGAACCTAGATACGCAGTATTTT. This codes for CASSSSDRLNLDTQYF.